These 4 T cell receptor beta chains originate from one sample sequenced in a study of blood T cell repertoires in COVID-19. The table came from immunoSEQ multiplex PCR; TCRdb's copy has only in-frame clones and leaves some out. The profile shows about 200,000 clones, roughly 90% of them singletons. Material: PBMCs or T cells enriched from blood (not recorded which). These receptors were obtained from a woman aged 25-40 years who had been exposed to COVID-19.

The chain carries TRBV7-6 and TRBJ2-5; 7 bases match TRBD2. Trimming at V came to 1 base and at J to 2 bases, leaving 7 bases not matched to a gene. CDR1 is SGHVS and CDR2 is FNYEAQ in the germline V gene. CDR3 length equals 16 residues. CDR3 DNA sequence: TGTGCCAGCAGCTTAGTCTCGGGGGGTGGGCAAGAGACCCAGTACTTC. This encodes CASSLVSGGGQETQYF.

This clone was observed once. V gene TRBV3-1 (or the pseudogene TRBV3-2) combines with J gene TRBJ2-5, with TRBD2 as a possible D gene (5 bases). V lost 1 base to trimming and J lost 5 bases, with 8 bases between them. CDR1 is LGHDT, CDR2 YNNKEL, per germline (reference sequence). The CDR3 has 13 amino acids. The CDR3: CASSQGWRETQYF. In nucleotides, the CDR3 is TGTGCCAGCAGCCAAGGCTGGAGGGAGACCCAGTACTTC.

The CDR3 DNA sequence: TGTGCCAGCAGCCACGACAGAGCCGTCGGGGAGCTGTTTTTT. Protein product: CASSHDRAVGELFF. This rearrangement joins TRBV6-5 to TRBJ2-2; D may be TRBD1 (5 bases). The CDR3 spans 14 residues. Germline CDR1 and CDR2: MNHEY and SVGAGI. Trimming stripped 6 bases from V and 7 bases from J, with 15 bases between.

The chain joins TRBV2 to TRBJ2-3; TRBD1 is a possible D gene (8 bases). Trimming removed 3 bases at V and 2 bases at J, with 24 bases between. This CDR3 has 19 amino acids. The V gene's germline CDR1 is SNHLY and CDR2 FYNNEI. CDR3 DNA sequence: TGTGCCAGCAGTGACGCTGGGGGGGATCCAGGGGGCGTCACAGATACGCAGTATTTT. Translated: CASSDAGGDPGGVTDTQYF.